The subject of this entry is one TCR beta chain. Assay: immunoSEQ multiplex PCR; the TCRdb copy retains only in-frame clones and omits some. The table records approximately 230,000 clones, approximately 91% of them present only once. This entry comes from a study of blood T cell repertoires in COVID-19. The germline gives CDR1 SNHLY, CDR2 FYNNEI. This CDR3 is 14 amino acids long. The V end lost 5 bases, the J end lost 8 bases, and 18 bases lay between the germline ends. This receptor was obtained from a woman aged 40 to 50 who had recovered from COVID-19. Source material: peripheral blood. This chain connects TRBV2 to TRBJ1-2; weak D call: TRBD1 (6 bases). This chain's CDR3 is CASSFTGTQPGYTF. CDR3 nucleotide sequence: TGTGCCAGCAGTTTTACCGGGACACAGCCGGGCTACACCTTC.